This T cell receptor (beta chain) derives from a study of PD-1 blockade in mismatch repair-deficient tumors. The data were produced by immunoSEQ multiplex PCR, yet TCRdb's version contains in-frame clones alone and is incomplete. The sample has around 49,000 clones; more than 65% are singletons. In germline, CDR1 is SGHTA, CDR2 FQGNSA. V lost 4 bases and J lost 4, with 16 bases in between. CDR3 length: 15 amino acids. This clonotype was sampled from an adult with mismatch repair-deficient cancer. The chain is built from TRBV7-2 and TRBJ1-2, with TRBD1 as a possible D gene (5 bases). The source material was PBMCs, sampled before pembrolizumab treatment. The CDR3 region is CASSSHDSSIYGYTF. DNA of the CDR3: TGTGCCAGCAGCTCTCATGACAGTAGCATCTATGGCTACACCTTC.